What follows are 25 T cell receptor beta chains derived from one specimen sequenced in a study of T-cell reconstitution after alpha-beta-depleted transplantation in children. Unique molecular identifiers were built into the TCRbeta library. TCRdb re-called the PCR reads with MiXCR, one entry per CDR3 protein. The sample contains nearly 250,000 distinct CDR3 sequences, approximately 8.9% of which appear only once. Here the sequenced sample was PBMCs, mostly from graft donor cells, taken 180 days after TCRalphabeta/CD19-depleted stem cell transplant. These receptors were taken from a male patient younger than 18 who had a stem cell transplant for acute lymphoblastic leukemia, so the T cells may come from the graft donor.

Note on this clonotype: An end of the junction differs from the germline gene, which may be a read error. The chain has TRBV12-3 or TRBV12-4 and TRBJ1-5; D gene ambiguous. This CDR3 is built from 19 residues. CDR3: CACSLVGSGYPYSNQPQHF. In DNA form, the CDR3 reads TGTGCCTGCAGTTTAGTAGGTTCGGGTTACCCCTATAGCAATCAGCCCCAGCATTTT.

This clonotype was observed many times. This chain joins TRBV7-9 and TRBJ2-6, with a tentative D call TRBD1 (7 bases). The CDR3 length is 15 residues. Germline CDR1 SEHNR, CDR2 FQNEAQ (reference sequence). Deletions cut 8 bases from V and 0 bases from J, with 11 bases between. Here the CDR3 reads CASRRGVSGANVLTF. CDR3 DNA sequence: TGTGCCAGCCGCAGGGGGGTCTCTGGGGCCAACGTCCTGACTTTC.

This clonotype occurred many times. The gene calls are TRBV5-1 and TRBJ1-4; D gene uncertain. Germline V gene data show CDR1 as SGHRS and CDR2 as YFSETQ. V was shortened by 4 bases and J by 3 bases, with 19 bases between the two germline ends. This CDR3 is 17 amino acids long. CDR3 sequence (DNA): TGCGCCAGCAGCATTGCTGGACCGCGCGCCCCTAATGAAAAACTGTTTTTT. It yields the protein CASSIAGPRAPNEKLFF.

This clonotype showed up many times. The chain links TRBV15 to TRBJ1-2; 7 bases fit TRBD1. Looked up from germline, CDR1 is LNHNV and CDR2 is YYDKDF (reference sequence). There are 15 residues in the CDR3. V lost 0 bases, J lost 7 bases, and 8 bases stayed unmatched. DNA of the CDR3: TGTGCCACCAGCAGAGACGGGAACAGGGGTTCTGGCTACACCTTC. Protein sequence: CATSRDGNRGSGYTF.

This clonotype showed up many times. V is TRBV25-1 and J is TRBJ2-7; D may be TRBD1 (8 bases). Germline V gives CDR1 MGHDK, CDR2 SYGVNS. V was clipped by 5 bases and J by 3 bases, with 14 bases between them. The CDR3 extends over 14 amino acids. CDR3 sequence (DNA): TGTGCCAGCAGTAAAGCGGGACAGGTCTACGAGCAGTACTTC. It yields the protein CASSKAGQVYEQYF.

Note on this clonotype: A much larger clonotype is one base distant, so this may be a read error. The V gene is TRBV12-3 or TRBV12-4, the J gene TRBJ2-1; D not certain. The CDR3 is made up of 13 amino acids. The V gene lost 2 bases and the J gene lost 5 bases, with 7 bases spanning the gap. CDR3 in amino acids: CASSLKVDNEQFF. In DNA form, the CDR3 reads TGTGCCAGCAGTTTAAAGGTGGACAATGAGCAGTTCTTC.

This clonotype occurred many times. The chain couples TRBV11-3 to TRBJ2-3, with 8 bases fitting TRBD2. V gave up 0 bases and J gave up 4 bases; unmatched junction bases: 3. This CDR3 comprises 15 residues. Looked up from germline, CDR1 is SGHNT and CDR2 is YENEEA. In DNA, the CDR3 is TGTGCCAGCAGCTTAGATCCGGGAGGGCCAGATACGCAGTATTTT. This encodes CASSLDPGGPDTQYF.

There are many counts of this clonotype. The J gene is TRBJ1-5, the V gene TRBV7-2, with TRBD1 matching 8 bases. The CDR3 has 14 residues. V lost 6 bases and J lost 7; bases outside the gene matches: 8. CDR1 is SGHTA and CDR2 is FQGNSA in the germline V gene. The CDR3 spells CASSRDRWAQPQHF. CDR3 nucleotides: TGTGCCAGCAGTCGGGACAGGTGGGCGCAGCCCCAGCATTTT. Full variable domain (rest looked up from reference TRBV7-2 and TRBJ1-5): GAGVSQSPSNKVTEKGKDVELRCDPISGHTALYWYRQSLGQGLEFLIYFQGNSAPDKSGLPSDRFSAERTGGSVSTLTIQRTQQEDSAVYLCASSRDRWAQPQHFGDGTRLSIL.

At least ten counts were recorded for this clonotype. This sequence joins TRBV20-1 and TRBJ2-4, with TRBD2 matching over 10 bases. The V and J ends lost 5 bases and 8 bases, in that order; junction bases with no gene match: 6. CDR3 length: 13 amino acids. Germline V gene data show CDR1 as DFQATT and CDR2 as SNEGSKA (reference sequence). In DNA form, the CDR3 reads TGCAGTGCTCCGACTAGCGGGTTGCACATTCAGTACTTC. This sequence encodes CSAPTSGLHIQYF.

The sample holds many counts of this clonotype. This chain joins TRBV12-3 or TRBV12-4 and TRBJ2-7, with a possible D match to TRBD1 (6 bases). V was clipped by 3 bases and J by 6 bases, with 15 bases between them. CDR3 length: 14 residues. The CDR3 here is CASSFWGRDGEQYF. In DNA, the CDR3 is TGTGCCAGCAGTTTTTGGGGGCGCGACGGCGAGCAGTACTTC.

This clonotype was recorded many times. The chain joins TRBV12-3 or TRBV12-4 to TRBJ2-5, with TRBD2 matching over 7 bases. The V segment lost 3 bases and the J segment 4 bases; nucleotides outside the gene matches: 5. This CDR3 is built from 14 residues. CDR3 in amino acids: CASSFGLVTETQYF. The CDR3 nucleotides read TGTGCCAGCAGTTTCGGACTAGTCACAGAGACCCAGTACTTC.

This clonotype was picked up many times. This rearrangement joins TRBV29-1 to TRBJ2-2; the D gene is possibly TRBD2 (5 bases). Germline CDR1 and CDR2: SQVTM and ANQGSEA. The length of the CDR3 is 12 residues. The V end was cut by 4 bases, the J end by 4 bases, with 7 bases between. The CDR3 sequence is CSVVASTGELFF. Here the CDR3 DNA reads TGCAGCGTTGTAGCGAGCACCGGGGAGCTGTTTTTT.

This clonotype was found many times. The CDR3 reads CASSATGREYGYTF. As DNA, the CDR3 is TGTGCCAGCAGTGCCACAGGGAGGGAGTATGGCTACACCTTC. V is TRBV28 and J is TRBJ1-2; TRBD1 is a possible D gene (6 bases). Germline lookup yields CDR1 MDHEN and CDR2 SYDVKM. Trimming cost V 5 bases and J 5 bases, with 15 bases left between them. The CDR3 has 14 amino acids.

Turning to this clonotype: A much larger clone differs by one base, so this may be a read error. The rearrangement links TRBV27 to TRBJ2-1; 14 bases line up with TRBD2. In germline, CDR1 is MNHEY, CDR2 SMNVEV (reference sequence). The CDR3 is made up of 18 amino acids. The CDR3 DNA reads TGTGCCAACAGTGGGGGACTAGCGGGGGCCCCGACCTACAATGAGCAGTTCTTC. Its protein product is CANSGGLAGAPTYNEQFF.

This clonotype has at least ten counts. DNA for the CDR3: TGTGCCAGCAGCTTAGCGGTGTTGGGACAGGGGAGGCCCTACGAGCAGTACTTC. Its protein is CASSLAVLGQGRPYEQYF. This chain connects TRBV7-2 to TRBJ2-7, with TRBD1 matching 10 bases. CDR1 is SGHTA and CDR2 is FQGNSA in the germline V gene. V lost 0 bases and J lost 2; bases outside the gene matches: 10. The CDR3 runs to 18 residues.

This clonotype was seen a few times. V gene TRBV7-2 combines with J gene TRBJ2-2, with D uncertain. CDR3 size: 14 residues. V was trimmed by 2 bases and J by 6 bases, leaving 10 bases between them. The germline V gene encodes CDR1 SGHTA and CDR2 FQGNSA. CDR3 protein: CASSLRELAGELFF. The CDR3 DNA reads TGTGCCAGCAGCTTAAGGGAATTAGCCGGGGAGCTGTTTTTT.

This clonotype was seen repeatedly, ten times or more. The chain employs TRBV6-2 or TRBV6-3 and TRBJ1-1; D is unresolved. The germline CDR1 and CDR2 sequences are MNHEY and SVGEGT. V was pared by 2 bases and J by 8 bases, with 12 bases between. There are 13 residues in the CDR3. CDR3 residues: CASSYTYRGEAFF. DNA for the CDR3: TGTGCCAGCAGTTACACCTACCGAGGCGAAGCTTTCTTT.

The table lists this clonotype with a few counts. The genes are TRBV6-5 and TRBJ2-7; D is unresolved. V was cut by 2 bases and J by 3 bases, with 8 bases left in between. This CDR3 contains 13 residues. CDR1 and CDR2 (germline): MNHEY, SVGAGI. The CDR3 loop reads CASSYGHHYEQYF. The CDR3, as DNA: TGTGCCAGCAGTTACGGGCATCACTACGAGCAGTACTTC.

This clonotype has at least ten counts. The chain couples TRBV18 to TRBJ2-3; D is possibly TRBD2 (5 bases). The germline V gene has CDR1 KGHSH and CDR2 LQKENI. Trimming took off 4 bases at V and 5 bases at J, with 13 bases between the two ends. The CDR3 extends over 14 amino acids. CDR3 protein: CASSLYSGKDTQYF. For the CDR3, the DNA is TGTGCCAGCTCACTTTACTCCGGGAAAGATACGCAGTATTTT.

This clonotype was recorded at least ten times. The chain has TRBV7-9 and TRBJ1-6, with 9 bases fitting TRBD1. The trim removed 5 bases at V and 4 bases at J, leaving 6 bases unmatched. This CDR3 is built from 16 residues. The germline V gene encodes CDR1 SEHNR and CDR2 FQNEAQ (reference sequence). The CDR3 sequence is CASSPDRGGYNSPLHF. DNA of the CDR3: TGTGCCAGCAGCCCCGACAGGGGGGGATATAATTCACCCCTCCACTTT.

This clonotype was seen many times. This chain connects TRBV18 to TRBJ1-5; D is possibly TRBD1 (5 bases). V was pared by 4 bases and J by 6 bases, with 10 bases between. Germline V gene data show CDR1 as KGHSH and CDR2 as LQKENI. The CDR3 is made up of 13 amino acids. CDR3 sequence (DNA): TGTGCCAGCTCACGAGACAGTAGTCAGCCCCAGCATTTT. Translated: CASSRDSSQPQHF.

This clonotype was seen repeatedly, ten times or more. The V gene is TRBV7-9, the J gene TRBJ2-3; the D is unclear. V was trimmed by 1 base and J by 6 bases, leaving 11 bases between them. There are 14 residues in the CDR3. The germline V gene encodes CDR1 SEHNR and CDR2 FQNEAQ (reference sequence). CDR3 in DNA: TGTGCCAGCAGCTTAGAGACTTTACACGATACGCAGTATTTT. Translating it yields CASSLETLHDTQYF.

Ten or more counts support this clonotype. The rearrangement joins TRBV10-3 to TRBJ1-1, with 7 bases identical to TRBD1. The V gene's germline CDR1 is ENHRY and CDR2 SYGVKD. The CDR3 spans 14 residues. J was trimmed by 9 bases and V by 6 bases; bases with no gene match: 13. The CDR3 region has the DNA TGTGCCATCAGAAGTGCAGGGACAGCGGGCAAAGCTTTCTTT. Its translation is CAIRSAGTAGKAFF.

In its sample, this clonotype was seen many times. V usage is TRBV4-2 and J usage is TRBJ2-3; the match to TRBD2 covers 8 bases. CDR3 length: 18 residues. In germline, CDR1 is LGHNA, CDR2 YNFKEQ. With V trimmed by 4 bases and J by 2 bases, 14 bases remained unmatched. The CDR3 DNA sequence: TGTGCCAGCAGCCGGAGTTTATCTTCACTAGCGGCCACAGATACGCAGTATTTT. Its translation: CASSRSLSSLAATDTQYF.

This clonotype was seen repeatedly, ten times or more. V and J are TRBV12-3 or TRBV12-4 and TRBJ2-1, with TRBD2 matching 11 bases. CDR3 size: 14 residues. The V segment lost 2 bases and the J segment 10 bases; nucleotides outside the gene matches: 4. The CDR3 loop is CASSLRLAGREQFF. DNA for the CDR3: TGTGCCAGCAGTTTAAGACTAGCGGGAAGAGAGCAGTTCTTC.